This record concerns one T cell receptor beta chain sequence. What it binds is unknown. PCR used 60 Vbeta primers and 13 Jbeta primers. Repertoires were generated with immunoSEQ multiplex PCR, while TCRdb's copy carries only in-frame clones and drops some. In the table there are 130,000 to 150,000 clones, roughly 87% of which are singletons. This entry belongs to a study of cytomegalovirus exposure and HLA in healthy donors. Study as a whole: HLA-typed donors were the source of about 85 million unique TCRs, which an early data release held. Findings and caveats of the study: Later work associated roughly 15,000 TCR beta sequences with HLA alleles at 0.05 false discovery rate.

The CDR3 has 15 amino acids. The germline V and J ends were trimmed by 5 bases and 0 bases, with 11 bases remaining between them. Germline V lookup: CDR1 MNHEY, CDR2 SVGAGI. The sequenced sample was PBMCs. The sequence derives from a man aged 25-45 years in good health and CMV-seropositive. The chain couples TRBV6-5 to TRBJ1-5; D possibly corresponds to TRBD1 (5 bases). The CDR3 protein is CASSRGRSSNQPQHF. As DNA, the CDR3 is TGTGCCAGCAGTAGGGGAAGGAGTAGCAATCAGCCCCAGCATTTT.